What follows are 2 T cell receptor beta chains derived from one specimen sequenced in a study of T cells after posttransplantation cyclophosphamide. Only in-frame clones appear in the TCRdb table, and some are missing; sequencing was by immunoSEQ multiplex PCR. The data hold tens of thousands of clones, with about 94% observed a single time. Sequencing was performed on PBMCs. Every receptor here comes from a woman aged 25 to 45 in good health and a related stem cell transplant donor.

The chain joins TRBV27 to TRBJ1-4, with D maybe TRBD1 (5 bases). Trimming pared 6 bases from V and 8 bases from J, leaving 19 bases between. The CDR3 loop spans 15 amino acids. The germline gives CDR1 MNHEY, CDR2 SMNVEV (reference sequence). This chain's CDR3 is CASSQRGFGAEKLFF. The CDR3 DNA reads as TGTGCCAGCAGCCAAAGGGGATTTGGGGCGGAAAAACTGTTTTTT.

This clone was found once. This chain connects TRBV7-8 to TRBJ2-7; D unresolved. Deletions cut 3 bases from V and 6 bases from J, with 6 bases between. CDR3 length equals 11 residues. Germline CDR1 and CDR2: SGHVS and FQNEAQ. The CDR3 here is CASSFMGEQYF. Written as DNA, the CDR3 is TGTGCCAGCAGCTTTATGGGCGAGCAGTACTTC.